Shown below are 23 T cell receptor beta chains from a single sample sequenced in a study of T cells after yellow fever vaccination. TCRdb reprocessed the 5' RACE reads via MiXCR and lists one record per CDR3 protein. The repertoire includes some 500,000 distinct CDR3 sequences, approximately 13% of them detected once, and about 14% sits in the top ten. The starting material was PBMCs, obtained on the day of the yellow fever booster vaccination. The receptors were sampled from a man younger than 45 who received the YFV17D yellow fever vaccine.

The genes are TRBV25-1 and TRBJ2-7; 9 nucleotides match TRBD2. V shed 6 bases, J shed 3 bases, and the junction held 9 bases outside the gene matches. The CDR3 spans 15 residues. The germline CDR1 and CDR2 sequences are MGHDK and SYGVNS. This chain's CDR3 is CASRETSGTVYEQYF. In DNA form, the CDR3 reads TGTGCCAGCAGAGAGACTAGCGGAACCGTCTACGAGCAGTACTTC.

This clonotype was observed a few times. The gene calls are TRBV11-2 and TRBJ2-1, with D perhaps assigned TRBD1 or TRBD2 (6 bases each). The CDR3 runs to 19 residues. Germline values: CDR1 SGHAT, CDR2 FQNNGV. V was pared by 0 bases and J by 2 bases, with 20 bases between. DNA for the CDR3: TGTGCCAGCAGCTTAGAGGGGGGATGGGGGCTCCCTGCCTACAATGAGCAGTTCTTC. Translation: CASSLEGGWGLPAYNEQFF.

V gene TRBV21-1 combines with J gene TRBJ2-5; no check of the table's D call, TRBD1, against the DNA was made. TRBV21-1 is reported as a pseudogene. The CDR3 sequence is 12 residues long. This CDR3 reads CATSGATETQYF. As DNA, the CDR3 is TGTGCCACCTCAGGGGCAACGGAGACCCAGTACTTC.

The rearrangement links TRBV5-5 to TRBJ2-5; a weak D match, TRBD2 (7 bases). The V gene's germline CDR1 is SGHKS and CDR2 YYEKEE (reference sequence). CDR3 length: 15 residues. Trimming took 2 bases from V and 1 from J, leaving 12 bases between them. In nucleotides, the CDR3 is TGTGCCAGCAGCTTTCTGGGGGGGCCCCAAGAGACCCAGTACTTC. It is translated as CASSFLGGPQETQYF.

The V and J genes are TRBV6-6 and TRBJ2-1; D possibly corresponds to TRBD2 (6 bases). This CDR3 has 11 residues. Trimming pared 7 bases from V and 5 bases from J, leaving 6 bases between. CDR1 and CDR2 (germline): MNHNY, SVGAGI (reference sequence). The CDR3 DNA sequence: TGTGCCAGCAAGCGGGACAATGAGCAGTTCTTC. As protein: CASKRDNEQFF.

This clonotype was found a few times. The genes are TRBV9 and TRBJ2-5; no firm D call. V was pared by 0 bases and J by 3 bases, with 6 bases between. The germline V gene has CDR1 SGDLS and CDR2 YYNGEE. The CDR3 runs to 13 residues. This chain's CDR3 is CASSVDSEETQYF. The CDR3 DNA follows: TGTGCCAGCAGCGTAGACAGCGAAGAGACCCAGTACTTC. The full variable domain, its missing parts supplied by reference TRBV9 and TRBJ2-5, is DSGVTQTPKHLITATGQRVTLRCSPRSGDLSVYWYQQSLDQGLQFLIQYYNGEERAKGNILERFSAQQFPDLHSELNLSSLELGDSALYFCASSVDSEETQYFGPGTRLLVL.

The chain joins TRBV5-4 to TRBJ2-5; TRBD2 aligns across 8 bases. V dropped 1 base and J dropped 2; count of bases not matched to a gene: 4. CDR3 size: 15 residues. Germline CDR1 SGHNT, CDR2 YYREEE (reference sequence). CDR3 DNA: TGTGCCAGCAGCTTGTACGGGAGGGCTCAAGAGACCCAGTACTTC. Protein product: CASSLYGRAQETQYF.

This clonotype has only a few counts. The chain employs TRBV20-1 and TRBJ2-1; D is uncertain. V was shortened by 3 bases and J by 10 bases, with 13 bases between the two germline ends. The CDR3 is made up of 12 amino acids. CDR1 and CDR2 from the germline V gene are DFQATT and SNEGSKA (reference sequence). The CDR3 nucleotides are TGCAGTGCTAGGGCCCAGGCTCGCGAGCAGTTCTTC. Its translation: CSARAQAREQFF.

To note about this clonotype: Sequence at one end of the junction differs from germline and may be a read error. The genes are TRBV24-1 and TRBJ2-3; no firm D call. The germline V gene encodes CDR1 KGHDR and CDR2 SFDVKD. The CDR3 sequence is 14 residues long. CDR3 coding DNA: TGTGCCGCCTCCCCTTCGGACGACACAGATACACAGTATTTT. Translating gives CAASPSDDTDTQYF.

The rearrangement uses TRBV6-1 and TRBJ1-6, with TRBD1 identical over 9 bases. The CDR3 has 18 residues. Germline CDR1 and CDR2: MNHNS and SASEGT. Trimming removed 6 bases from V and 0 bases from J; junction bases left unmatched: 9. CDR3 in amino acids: CASSGQGLTSSYNSPLHF. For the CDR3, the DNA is TGTGCCAGCAGCGGACAGGGGTTAACCAGCTCCTATAATTCACCCCTCCACTTT.

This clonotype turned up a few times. CDR3 residues: CASSLRTAEQFF. The CDR3 DNA reads as TGTGCCAGCAGCTTACGGACAGCTGAGCAGTTCTTC. The rearrangement joins TRBV9 to TRBJ2-1, with D maybe TRBD1 (6 bases). Trimming left V 4 bases short and J 9 bases short, with 11 bases between. The CDR3 length is 12 residues. Per the germline V gene, CDR1 is SGDLS and CDR2 is YYNGEE.

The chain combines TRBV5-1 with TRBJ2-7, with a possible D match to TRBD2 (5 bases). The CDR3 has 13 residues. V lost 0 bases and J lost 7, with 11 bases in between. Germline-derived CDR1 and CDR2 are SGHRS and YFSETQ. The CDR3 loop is CASSLERSGEQYF. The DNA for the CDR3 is TGCGCCAGCAGCTTGGAAAGGAGCGGTGAGCAGTACTTC.

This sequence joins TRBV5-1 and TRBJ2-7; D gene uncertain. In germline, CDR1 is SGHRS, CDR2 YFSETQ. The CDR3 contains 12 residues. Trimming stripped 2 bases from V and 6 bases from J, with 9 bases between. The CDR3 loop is CASSLSSLEQYF. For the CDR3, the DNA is TGCGCCAGCAGCTTAAGTAGTCTCGAGCAGTACTTC.

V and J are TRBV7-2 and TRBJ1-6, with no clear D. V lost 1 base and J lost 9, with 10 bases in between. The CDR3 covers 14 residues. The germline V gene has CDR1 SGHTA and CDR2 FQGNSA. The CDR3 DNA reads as TGTGCCAGCAGCTTAGATTATTCGTCTTCACCCCTCCACTTT. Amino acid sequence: CASSLDYSSSPLHF.

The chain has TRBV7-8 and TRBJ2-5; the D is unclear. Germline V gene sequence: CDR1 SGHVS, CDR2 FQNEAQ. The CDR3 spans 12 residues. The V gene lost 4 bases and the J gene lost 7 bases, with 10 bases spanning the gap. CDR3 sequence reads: CASSSIWGTQYF. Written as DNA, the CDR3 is TGTGCCAGCAGCTCCATATGGGGGACCCAGTACTTC.

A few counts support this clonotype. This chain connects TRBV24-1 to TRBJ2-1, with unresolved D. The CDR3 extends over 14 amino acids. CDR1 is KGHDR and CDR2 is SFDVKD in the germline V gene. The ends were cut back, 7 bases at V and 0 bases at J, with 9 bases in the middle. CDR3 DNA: TGTGCCACCAGGGGCACTGGCTCCTACAATGAGCAGTTCTTC. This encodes CATRGTGSYNEQFF.

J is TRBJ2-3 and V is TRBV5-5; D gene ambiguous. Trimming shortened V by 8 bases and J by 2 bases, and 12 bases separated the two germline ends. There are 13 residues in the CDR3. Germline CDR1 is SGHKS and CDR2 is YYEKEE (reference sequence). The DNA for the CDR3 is TGTGCCAGGAGGCCGGAGCTCACAGATACGCAGTATTTT. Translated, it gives CARRPELTDTQYF.

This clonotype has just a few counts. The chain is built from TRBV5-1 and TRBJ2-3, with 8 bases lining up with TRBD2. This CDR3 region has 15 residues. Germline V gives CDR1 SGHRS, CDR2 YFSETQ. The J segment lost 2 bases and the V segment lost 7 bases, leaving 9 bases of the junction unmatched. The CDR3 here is CASGASGYLTDTQYF. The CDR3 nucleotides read TGCGCCAGCGGGGCTAGCGGGTACCTCACAGATACGCAGTATTTT.

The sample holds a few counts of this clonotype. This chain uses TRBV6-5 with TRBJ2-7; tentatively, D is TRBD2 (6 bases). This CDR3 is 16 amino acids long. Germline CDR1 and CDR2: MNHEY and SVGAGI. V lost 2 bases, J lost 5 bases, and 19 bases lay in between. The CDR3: CASSYSPWEVEDEQYF. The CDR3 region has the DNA TGTGCCAGCAGTTACAGTCCTTGGGAGGTTGAGGACGAGCAGTACTTC.

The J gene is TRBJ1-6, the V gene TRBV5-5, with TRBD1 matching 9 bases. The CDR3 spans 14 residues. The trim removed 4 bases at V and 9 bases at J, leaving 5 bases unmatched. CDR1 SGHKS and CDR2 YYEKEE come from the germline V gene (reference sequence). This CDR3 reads CASSTGTGTSPLHF. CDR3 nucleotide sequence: TGTGCCAGCAGCACCGGGACAGGGACTTCACCCCTCCACTTT. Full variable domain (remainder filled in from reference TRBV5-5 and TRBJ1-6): DAGVTQSPTHLIKTRGQQVTLRCSPISGHKSVSWYQQVLGQGPQFIFQYYEKEERGRGNFPDRFSARQFPNYSSELNVNALLLGDSALYLCASSTGTGTSPLHFGNGTRLTVT.

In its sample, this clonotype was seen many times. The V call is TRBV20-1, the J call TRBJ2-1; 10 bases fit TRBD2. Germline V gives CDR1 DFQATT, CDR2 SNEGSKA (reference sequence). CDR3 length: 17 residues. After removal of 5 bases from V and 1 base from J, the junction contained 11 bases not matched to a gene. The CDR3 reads CSAGMTGLADSYNEQFF. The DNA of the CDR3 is TGCAGTGCTGGAATGACAGGACTAGCGGATTCCTACAATGAGCAGTTCTTC.

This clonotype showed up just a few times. In nucleotides, the CDR3 is TGCAGTGCTAGGGGGGAGATTGACCACGAGCAGTACTTC. This sequence encodes CSARGEIDHEQYF. This chain joins TRBV20-1 and TRBJ2-7; D may correspond to TRBD1 or TRBD2 (5 bases each). The CDR3 extends over 13 amino acids. Germline CDR1 DFQATT, CDR2 SNEGSKA (reference sequence). The V and J ends lost 3 bases and 5 bases respectively, with 14 bases between them.

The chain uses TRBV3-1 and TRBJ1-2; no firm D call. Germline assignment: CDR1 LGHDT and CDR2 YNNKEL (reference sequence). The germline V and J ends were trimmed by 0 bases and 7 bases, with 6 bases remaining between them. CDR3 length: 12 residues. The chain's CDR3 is CASSQETGGYTF. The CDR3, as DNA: TGTGCCAGCAGCCAAGAAACCGGTGGCTACACCTTC. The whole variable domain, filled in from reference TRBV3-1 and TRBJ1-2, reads DTAVSQTPKYLVTQMGNDKSIKCEQNLGHDTMYWYKQDSKKFLKIMFSYNNKELIINETVPNRFSPKSPDKAHLNLHINSLELGDSAVYFCASSQETGGYTFGSGTRLTVV.